Following are 27 T cell receptor beta chains from one sample sequenced in a study of control samples from healthy donors and cancer patients. The table came from immunoSEQ multiplex PCR; TCRdb's copy has only in-frame clones and leaves some out. The sample has about 120,000 clones; more than 70% are singletons. Sequences were obtained from blood. The origin of the receptors is a man between 60 and 70 years old in good health.

V usage is TRBV12-3 or TRBV12-4 and J usage is TRBJ1-2; 8 bases align to TRBD1. V lost 7 bases to trimming and J lost 4 bases; unmatched junction nucleotides: 5. The length of the CDR3 is 13 residues. CDR3 protein: CASTNQGAYGYTF. The CDR3 region has the DNA TGTGCCAGCACCAATCAGGGGGCCTATGGCTACACCTTC.

With regard to this clone: Other DNA sequences in this sample translate to the same CDR3. The chain couples TRBV2 to TRBJ1-5, with D unclear. The V end lost 1 base, the J end lost 0 bases, and 1 base lay between the germline ends. The CDR3 spans 13 residues. Germline assignment: CDR1 SNHLY and CDR2 FYNNEI. The CDR3 DNA sequence: TGTGCCAGCAGTGAAGGTAGCAATCAGCCCCAGCATTTT. This sequence encodes CASSEGSNQPQHF.

The chain links TRBV11-2 to TRBJ2-7; TRBD2 matches 13 bases. From germline, CDR1 is SGHAT and CDR2 FQNNGV. Trimming cost V 5 bases and J 9 bases; bases outside gene matches: 19. The CDR3 sequence is 18 residues long. CDR3 sequence: CASSPLSGTSGILRGQYF. In DNA, the CDR3 is TGTGCCAGCAGCCCCCTCTCCGGGACTAGCGGGATCCTGAGGGGGCAGTACTTC.

In this sample, this clone turned up once. The rearrangement joins TRBV18 to TRBJ2-2; maybe TRBD1 (6 bases). V was clipped by 1 base and J by 4 bases, with 19 bases between them. Per germline, CDR1 KGHSH and CDR2 LQKENI. The CDR3 totals 18 residues. This chain's CDR3 is CASSPRTSQGSITGELFF. The CDR3 DNA sequence: TGTGCCAGCTCACCACGGACATCCCAGGGGTCCATCACCGGGGAGCTGTTTTTT. Full variable domain (outside the CDR3, taken from reference TRBV18 and TRBJ2-2): NAGVMQNPRHLVRRRGQEARLRCSPMKGHSHVYWYRQLPEEGLKFMVYLQKENIIDESGMPKERFSAEFPKEGPSILRIQQVVRGDSAAYFCASSPRTSQGSITGELFFGEGSRLTVL.

The gene calls are TRBV4-3 and TRBJ2-1; TRBD2 matches at 10 bases. The CDR3 consists of 16 residues. J lost 4 bases, V lost 0 bases, and 3 bases had no gene match. The germline gives CDR1 LGHNA, CDR2 YSLEER. The CDR3: CASSQDRLAGYNEQFF. For the CDR3, the DNA is TGCGCCAGCAGCCAAGATAGACTAGCGGGTTACAATGAGCAGTTCTTC.

In DNA form, the CDR3 reads TGTGCCAGCAGTGAAGGGACAGGGGGCAGTAATTCACCCCTCCACTTT. This encodes CASSEGTGGSNSPLHF. The chain is built from TRBV6-1 and TRBJ1-6; TRBD1 aligns across 11 bases. The CDR3 consists of 16 residues. Germline V lookup: CDR1 MNHNS, CDR2 SASEGT. J was trimmed by 6 bases and V by 1 base; bases with no gene match: 2.

This clone has a single count. The chain is built from TRBV6-5 and TRBJ1-5; 10 nucleotides agree with TRBD1. Germline V gene sequence: CDR1 MNHEY, CDR2 SVGAGI. The ends lost 5 bases at V and 7 bases at J; junction bases unmatched: 8. This CDR3 spans 15 amino acids. DNA for the CDR3: TGTGCCAGCAGTCTCGGACAGGGGGAGAGGCAGCCCCAGCATTTT. It encodes CASSLGQGERQPQHF.

This clone was found a few times. The gene calls are TRBV18 and TRBJ1-6; D not resolved. Germline CDR1 reads KGHSH; CDR2 reads LQKENI. Between the trimmed V and J ends, which lost 4 bases and 13 bases, there was a span of 17 bases. The CDR3 runs 14 residues. The CDR3 DNA sequence: TGTGCCAGCTCACTAGGAGGACGTGGCGATCCCCTCCACTTT. The encoded protein is CASSLGGRGDPLHF.

The V call is TRBV28, the J call TRBJ2-7; D not certain. This CDR3 is built from 14 residues. V gave up 1 base and J gave up 6 bases, with 13 bases separating them. Germline-derived CDR1 and CDR2 are MDHEN and SYDVKM. CDR3 DNA sequence: TGTGCCAGCAGTTTATCGTCACGTGGTTTCGAGCAGTACTTC. It yields the protein CASSLSSRGFEQYF.

The rearrangement joins TRBV19 to TRBJ1-2; D is uncertain. This CDR3 is built from 14 residues. CDR1 LNHDA and CDR2 SQIVND come from the germline V gene (reference sequence). Trimming took off 5 bases at V and 7 bases at J, with 17 bases between the two ends. This CDR3 reads CASSPRRALGGYTF. The DNA of the CDR3 is TGTGCCAGTAGTCCGCGTCGGGCCCTCGGTGGCTACACCTTC.

J is TRBJ2-2 and V is TRBV19, with D perhaps TRBD1 (6 bases). The ends were cut back, 9 bases at V and 3 bases at J, with 17 bases in the middle. The length of the CDR3 is 15 residues. Germline loops: CDR1 LNHDA, CDR2 SQIVND (reference sequence). In DNA form, the CDR3 reads TGTGCCAGCGGTTGGCAGGGGAGCGACACCGGGGAGCTGTTTTTT. It yields the protein CASGWQGSDTGELFF.

The chain couples TRBV11-3 to TRBJ1-5, with 10 bases matching TRBD1. V shed 2 bases, J shed 0 bases, and the junction held 10 bases outside the gene matches. The germline V gene encodes CDR1 SGHNT and CDR2 YENEEA. The CDR3 is 19 residues long. CDR3 coding DNA: TGTGCCAGCAGCTTAATCCCCGGGACAGGGGCCCATAGCAATCAGCCCCAGCATTTT. Its translation is CASSLIPGTGAHSNQPQHF.

The chain combines TRBV7-8 with TRBJ1-5; D is ambiguous. CDR3 length: 16 amino acids. Germline loops: CDR1 SGHVS, CDR2 FQNEAQ. V shed 1 base and J shed 0 bases, with 10 bases lying between them. For the CDR3, the DNA is TGTGCCAGCAGCTTAGATTTGGGGTATAGCAATCAGCCCCAGCATTTT. It is translated as CASSLDLGYSNQPQHF.

This chain connects TRBV25-1 to TRBJ2-1; the D gene is possibly TRBD1 (6 bases). Germline V gene data show CDR1 as MGHDK and CDR2 as SYGVNS. CDR3 length equals 13 residues. V lost 3 bases and J lost 8, with 11 bases in between. CDR3 sequence: CASSEGARDEQFF. CDR3 DNA: TGTGCCAGCAGTGAGGGGGCCCGCGATGAGCAGTTCTTC. The complete variable domain, with remaining parts taken from reference TRBV25-1 and TRBJ2-1, reads EADIYQTPRYLVIGTGKKITLECSQTMGHDKMYWYQQDPGMELHLIHYSYGVNSTEKGDLSSESTVSRIRTEHFPLTLESARPSHTSQYLCASSEGARDEQFFGPGTRLTVL.

This sequence joins TRBV11-2 and TRBJ2-7, with TRBD2 identical over 7 bases. CDR1 and CDR2 (germline): SGHAT, FQNNGV. This CDR3 spans 14 amino acids. V trimming: 5 bases; J trimming: 4 bases; junction bases outside the gene matches: 8. CDR3 sequence reads: CASSRVGGGYEQYF. In nucleotides, the CDR3 is TGTGCCAGCAGCCGGGTGGGCGGGGGTTACGAGCAGTACTTC.

A remark on this clone: The sample carries other DNA sequences with the same CDR3. The chain has TRBV24-1 and TRBJ1-2, with TRBD1 matching over 9 bases. The ends lost 4 bases at V and 4 bases at J; junction bases unmatched: 0. CDR3 length: 13 amino acids. Germline V CDR1 and CDR2: KGHDR, SFDVKD. The CDR3 sequence: CATSEGQGYGYTF. CDR3 nucleotide sequence: TGTGCCACCAGTGAGGGACAGGGCTATGGCTACACCTTC.

J is TRBJ1-6 and V is TRBV4-2, with D possibly matching TRBD1 (6 bases). From germline, CDR1 is LGHNA and CDR2 YNFKEQ. The CDR3 sequence is 16 residues long. Between the trimmed V and J ends, which lost 1 base and 4 bases, there was a span of 11 bases. The CDR3 sequence: CASSQGSGEYNSPLHF. The CDR3 nucleotides are TGTGCCAGCAGCCAAGGCTCAGGGGAGTATAATTCACCCCTCCACTTT.

The chain employs TRBV6-1 and TRBJ2-3, with 8 bases matching TRBD2. The germline gives CDR1 MNHNS, CDR2 SASEGT. The V gene end was trimmed by 0 bases and the J gene end by 0 bases; junction bases not matched to a gene: 2. This CDR3 has 16 residues. The CDR3 protein is CASSEAGLVSTDTQYF. In DNA, the CDR3 is TGTGCCAGCAGTGAAGCGGGACTAGTGAGCACAGATACGCAGTATTTT.

The CDR3 protein is CASSYDGFGYTF. The CDR3 nucleotides read TGTGCCAGCAGTTACGATGGGTTTGGCTACACCTTC. The chain has TRBV6-2 or TRBV6-3 and TRBJ1-2; D gene uncertain. The V end lost 2 bases, the J end lost 7 bases, and 8 bases lay between the germline ends. The V gene's germline CDR1 is MNHEY and CDR2 SVGEGT. The CDR3 runs 12 residues.

The rearrangement joins TRBV24-1 to TRBJ2-7, with D possibly being TRBD2 (6 bases). The germline V gene encodes CDR1 KGHDR and CDR2 SFDVKD. CDR3 size: 13 residues. V lost 9 bases and J 3 bases, leaving 14 bases between the germline ends. Here the CDR3 DNA reads TGTGCCACCTCCGCGGGGCCAAACTACGAGCAGTACTTC. Translation gives CATSAGPNYEQYF.

The chain employs TRBV28 and TRBJ1-6; 7 bases are a match to TRBD1. With V trimmed by 7 bases and J by 6 bases, 9 bases remained unmatched. CDR1 and CDR2 (germline): MDHEN, SYDVKM. The CDR3 contains 15 residues. CDR3 bases: TGTGCCAGCAACCCTTCGACAGGGACTAATTCACCCCTCCACTTT. This sequence encodes CASNPSTGTNSPLHF.

In DNA, the CDR3 is TGTGCCAGCAGCGAAACTTCCAATTCTGTCCACGAGCAGTACTTC. This codes for CASSETSNSVHEQYF. The chain carries TRBV9 and TRBJ2-7; D gene unclear. Trimming left V 3 bases short and J 5 bases short, with 18 bases between. The length of the CDR3 is 15 residues. CDR1 SGDLS and CDR2 YYNGEE come from the germline V gene.

The CDR3 protein is CASSTDRWGNTEAFF. CDR3 DNA sequence: TGTGCCAGCAGTACCGACAGGTGGGGGAACACTGAAGCTTTCTTT. The chain has TRBV6-5 and TRBJ1-1, with D perhaps TRBD1 (6 bases). V was shortened by 5 bases and J by 1 base, with 14 bases between the two germline ends. CDR3 length equals 15 residues. The germline V gene encodes CDR1 MNHEY and CDR2 SVGAGI.

This chain links TRBV28 with TRBJ1-4; D gene unclear. The CDR3 has 15 amino acids. Germline V gives CDR1 MDHEN, CDR2 SYDVKM. Deletions cut 4 bases from V and 1 base from J, with 10 bases between. The CDR3: CASSYKGVTNEKLFF. CDR3 DNA: TGTGCCAGCAGTTATAAGGGTGTAACTAATGAAAAACTGTTTTTT.

The V gene is TRBV7-2, the J gene TRBJ2-2, with D unclear. Germline CDR1 SGHTA, CDR2 FQGNSA. V was clipped by 3 bases and J by 0 bases, with 8 bases between them. This CDR3 region has 15 residues. CDR3 loop: CASSFEFSNTGELFF. DNA of the CDR3: TGTGCCAGCAGCTTTGAGTTCTCGAACACCGGGGAGCTGTTTTTT.

This rearrangement joins TRBV28 to TRBJ2-7; no firm D call. V was clipped by 5 bases and J by 6 bases, with 5 bases between them. Looked up from germline, CDR1 is MDHEN and CDR2 is SYDVKM. The CDR3 loop spans 10 amino acids. CDR3 amino acids: CASSQGEQYF. As DNA, the CDR3 is TGTGCCAGCAGTCAAGGCGAGCAGTACTTC. Using reference TRBV28 and TRBJ2-7 for the parts outside the CDR3, the full variable domain is DVKVTQSSRYLVKRTGEKVFLECVQDMDHENMFWYRQDPGLGLRLIYFSYDVKMKEKGDIPEGYSVSREKKERFSLILESASTNQTSMYLCASSQGEQYFGPGTRLTVT.

This rearrangement joins TRBV18 to TRBJ2-5; 10 bases line up with TRBD1. V lost 6 bases, J lost 9 bases, and 7 bases stayed unmatched. CDR1 is KGHSH, CDR2 LQKENI, per germline. The CDR3 length is 13 residues. The DNA for the CDR3 is TGTGCCAGCTCTGCGGGACAGGGGAATTCCCAGTACTTC. Protein: CASSAGQGNSQYF.